The 26 T cell receptor beta chains reported below all come from one sample, sequenced in a study of blood T cells in healthy people across ages. It was with a sample-barcoded 5' primer and a J-beta primer mix that a second PCR of roughly 6 to 11 cycles was run. TCRdb re-called the 5' RACE reads through MiXCR, storing one row per CDR3 protein. The repertoire has 1.8 million or so distinct CDR3 sequences, about two fifths of them found once; the top ten carry more than 20%. The source material was blood. These receptors came from a human donor in good health.

This clonotype has ten or more counts. The chain is built from TRBV20-1 and TRBJ2-1; possibly TRBD1 or TRBD2 for D (7 bases each). Per the germline V gene, CDR1 is DFQATT and CDR2 is SNEGSKA (reference sequence). V was trimmed by 5 bases and J by 5 bases, leaving 19 bases between them. The CDR3 is 15 amino acids. The CDR3 nucleotides are TGCAGTGCTCAAGCGGGACAGACGTGGGACAATGAGCAGTTCTTC. It specifies CSAQAGQTWDNEQFF.

This sequence joins TRBV7-2 and TRBJ2-4; 7 bases match TRBD1. The V gene end was trimmed by 2 bases and the J gene end by 7 bases; junction bases not matched to a gene: 8. CDR1 and CDR2 (germline): SGHTA, FQGNSA. This CDR3 contains 15 residues. The CDR3 nucleotides are TGTGCCAGCAGCTTATCCGTCGACAGGGCGAACATTCAGTACTTC. It is translated as CASSLSVDRANIQYF.

CDR3 loop: CSALTGFGNYGYTF. In nucleotides, the CDR3 is TGCAGTGCCCTGACAGGGTTTGGTAACTATGGCTACACCTTC. This chain connects TRBV20-1 to TRBJ1-2, with 7 nucleotides matching TRBD1. Looked up from germline, CDR1 is DFQATT and CDR2 is SNEGSKA (reference sequence). This CDR3 has 14 residues. V lost 6 bases, J lost 1 base, and 8 bases stayed unmatched.

The CDR3 region has the DNA TGTGCTAGTGCTCAGGTGGGACAGGGGGATAATGAGCAGTACTTC. This encodes CASAQVGQGDNEQYF. This chain joins TRBV12-5 and TRBJ2-4; 11 bases are a match to TRBD1. J gave up 13 bases and V 7 bases, and 15 bases lay outside the gene matches. Germline V gene data show CDR1 as LGHNT and CDR2 as FRNRAP. The CDR3 has 15 amino acids. The whole variable domain, remainder taken from reference TRBV12-5 and TRBJ2-4, is DARVTQTPRHKVTEMGQEVTMRCQPILGHNTVFWYRQTMMQGLELLAYFRNRAPLDDSGMPKDRFSAEMPDATLATLKIQPSEPRDSAVYFCASAQVGQGDNEQYFGAGTRLSVL.

The V and J genes are TRBV20-1 and TRBJ2-1; D is unclear. Germline CDR1 and CDR2: DFQATT and SNEGSKA (reference sequence). The V gene lost 7 bases and the J gene lost 3 bases, with 13 bases spanning the gap. The CDR3 has 13 amino acids. The CDR3 sequence is CSVPGSGYNEQFF. CDR3 DNA sequence: TGCAGTGTTCCCGGGTCCGGCTACAATGAGCAGTTCTTC.

The rearrangement joins TRBV4-3 to TRBJ2-3; TRBD2 aligns across 13 bases. CDR3 length: 20 amino acids. The germline CDR1 and CDR2 sequences are LGHNA and YSLEER. J was trimmed by 3 bases and V by 4 bases; bases with no gene match: 16. CDR3 DNA: TGCGCCAGCAGCCCCTATCATACTACCGGGACTAGCGGGGAAACAGATACGCAGTATTTT. This sequence encodes CASSPYHTTGTSGETDTQYF.

This clonotype appeared a few times. Written as DNA, the CDR3 is TGTGCCAGCAGCCAAGATCTAGGGAAGCCCCAGCATTTT. It yields the protein CASSQDLGKPQHF. The chain recombines TRBV4-2 with TRBJ1-5, with no clear D. The CDR3 runs 13 residues. Between the trimmed V and J ends, which lost 0 bases and 8 bases, there was a span of 8 bases. Germline V gene lookup returns CDR1 LGHNA and CDR2 YNFKEQ.

The rearrangement joins TRBV28 to TRBJ1-1; D is undetermined. This CDR3 has 15 residues. Germline assignment: CDR1 MDHEN and CDR2 SYDVKM. Trimming stripped 3 bases from V and 4 bases from J, with 15 bases between. CDR3 in DNA: TGTGCCAGCAGTTTTAGCCAAACCCGACTCACTGAAGCTTTCTTT. It codes for CASSFSQTRLTEAFF.

This clonotype came up a few times. The V call is TRBV4-2, the J call TRBJ2-7; perhaps D is TRBD1 or TRBD2 (5 bases each). Germline V gene lookup returns CDR1 LGHNA and CDR2 YNFKEQ. CDR3 length: 14 amino acids. V lost 6 bases and J lost 5, with 17 bases in between. The CDR3 DNA reads TGTGCCAGCAGTCTTAGGGACCTTGGGGACGAGCAGTACTTC. Encoded protein: CASSLRDLGDEQYF.

This clonotype was seen only a few times. The rearrangement links TRBV7-2 to TRBJ2-3; tentative D call: TRBD2 (7 bases). This CDR3 spans 16 amino acids. The V and J ends lost 2 bases and 4 bases respectively, with 16 bases between them. Germline V gives CDR1 SGHTA, CDR2 FQGNSA. The CDR3 DNA is TGTGCCAGCAGCTTAAGGGGGGGCGCGTCCGCAGATACGCAGTATTTT. Amino acids: CASSLRGGASADTQYF.

The chain carries TRBV29-1 and TRBJ2-5; D call uncertain. Germline assignment: CDR1 SQVTM and CDR2 ANQGSEA. With 4 bases removed from V and 9 bases from J, the gap between germline ends came to 12 bases. The CDR3 sequence is 11 residues long. CDR3 amino acids: CSVGVRLPQYF. As DNA, the CDR3 is TGCAGCGTTGGGGTGAGGTTACCCCAGTACTTC.

The V gene is TRBV28, the J gene TRBJ2-7; D perhaps matches TRBD2 (7 bases). CDR1 is MDHEN and CDR2 is SYDVKM in the germline V gene. The CDR3 loop spans 14 amino acids. V gave up 8 bases and J gave up 2 bases, with 16 bases separating them. The CDR3 loop reads CASRLRGAAYEQYF. CDR3 DNA sequence: TGTGCCAGCCGACTCCGGGGGGCCGCCTACGAGCAGTACTTC.

Notes on this clonotype: At one end, the junction sequence differs from germline, possibly due to a read error. CDR3 in amino acids: CASSVGRGDFYGNTF. The CDR3 nucleotides read TGTGCCAGCAGCGTGGGGAGGGGCGATTTTTATGGCAACACCTTC. The chain is built from TRBV9 and TRBJ1-2; TRBD1 is a possible D gene (5 bases). Germline assignment: CDR1 SGDLS and CDR2 YYNGEE. The CDR3 runs to 15 residues.

CDR3 nucleotides: TGTGCCAGCAGCTTAGGGAGAGGACAGGAGGGATTCGAGCAGTACTTC. It codes for CASSLGRGQEGFEQYF. The chain employs TRBV13 and TRBJ2-7, with D possibly matching TRBD1 (7 bases). CDR1 is PRHDT and CDR2 is FYEKMQ in the germline V gene (reference sequence). The CDR3 loop spans 16 amino acids. Trimming took 0 bases from V and 6 from J, leaving 18 bases between them.

J is TRBJ1-1 and V is TRBV7-2; 9 bases agree with TRBD1. The V segment lost 5 bases and the J segment 3 bases; nucleotides outside the gene matches: 4. Per germline, CDR1 SGHTA and CDR2 FQGNSA. The CDR3 spans 14 residues. The CDR3 DNA reads as TGTGCCAGCAGCCGGACAGGGGACCACACTGAAGCTTTCTTT. Its translation is CASSRTGDHTEAFF.

This sequence joins TRBV20-1 and TRBJ2-4; D tentatively fits TRBD1 or TRBD2 (5 bases each). Between the trimmed V and J ends, which lost 3 bases and 13 bases, there was a span of 16 bases. Looked up from germline, CDR1 is DFQATT and CDR2 is SNEGSKA (reference sequence). This CDR3 is built from 12 residues. This CDR3 is CSASRAGGVQYF. The CDR3 nucleotides read TGCAGTGCTAGCAGGGCAGGAGGCGTGCAGTACTTC.

This clonotype was detected only a few times. The chain recombines TRBV3-1 with TRBJ2-5; D is unclear. Deletions cut 0 bases from V and 6 bases from J, with 8 bases between. The CDR3 is 13 amino acids. Germline V gene sequence: CDR1 LGHDT, CDR2 YNNKEL (reference sequence). Here the CDR3 reads CASSQDISQTQYF. The CDR3 coding sequence is TGTGCCAGCAGCCAAGATATTTCACAGACCCAGTACTTC.

This chain connects TRBV29-1 to TRBJ1-1, with a weak D call TRBD1 (6 bases). This CDR3 comprises 14 residues. Trimming removed 5 bases at V and 7 bases at J, with 20 bases between. Germline values: CDR1 SQVTM, CDR2 ANQGSEA. CDR3 nucleotides: TGCAGCGTTACTGCCGGGACATCCTCCAGTGAAGCTTTCTTT. This codes for CSVTAGTSSSEAFF.

The chain links TRBV12-3 or TRBV12-4 to TRBJ1-3; D call uncertain. This CDR3 contains 14 residues. Trimming took off 6 bases at V and 3 bases at J, with 12 bases between the two ends. CDR3 coding DNA: TGTGCCAGCAGAAACCGGACCGGTGGAAACACCATATATTTT. Translation gives CASRNRTGGNTIYF.

This rearrangement joins TRBV7-2 to TRBJ2-2, with D hard to call. Germline loops: CDR1 SGHTA, CDR2 FQGNSA. V lost 2 bases, J lost 1 base, and 11 bases lay in between. The length of the CDR3 is 16 residues. DNA for the CDR3: TGTGCCAGCAGCTTATACCCCCACCAGAACACCGGGGAGCTGTTTTTT. It codes for CASSLYPHQNTGELFF.

This clonotype turned up a few times. This chain uses TRBV12-3 or TRBV12-4 with TRBJ2-3, with D unclear. CDR3 length: 12 amino acids. Trimming left V 1 base short and J 8 bases short, with 7 bases between. The CDR3 DNA reads as TGTGCCAGCAGTTTAGGAATAGTTACGCAGTATTTT. Translating gives CASSLGIVTQYF.

Concerning this clonotype: A read error may produce the germline difference seen at one junction end. V usage is TRBV6-2 or TRBV6-3 and J usage is TRBJ1-2; 7 bases map to TRBD1. Germline V gene lookup returns CDR1 MNHEY and CDR2 SVGEGT. CDR3 size: 15 residues. The CDR3 region has the DNA TGTGCCGGCAGTTACTCGAGACAGGGATGGGATGGCTACACCTTC. Its translation is CAGSYSRQGWDGYTF.

The chain is built from TRBV7-2 and TRBJ2-1, with 10 bases that match TRBD2. Germline V gene data show CDR1 as SGHTA and CDR2 as FQGNSA. The CDR3 runs 18 residues. With 1 base clipped from V and 5 bases from J, the junction kept 11 bases outside the gene matches. CDR3 DNA: TGTGCCAGCAGCTTAGGGCGCTCAGCGGGGGGGCCCCACAATGAGCAGTTCTTC. The encoded protein is CASSLGRSAGGPHNEQFF.

CDR3 in amino acids: CASSLATIYEQYF. The CDR3 DNA reads as TGTGCCAGCAGCTTAGCTACTATCTACGAGCAGTACTTC. The chain joins TRBV7-6 to TRBJ2-7; D is uncertain. The CDR3 length is 13 residues. V lost 0 bases and J 3 bases, leaving 6 bases between the germline ends. CDR1 is SGHVS and CDR2 is FNYEAQ in the germline V gene.

This chain joins TRBV4-3 and TRBJ2-6; a weak D match, TRBD2 (6 bases). With 0 bases removed from V and 0 bases from J, the gap between germline ends came to 21 bases. The V gene's germline CDR1 is LGHNA and CDR2 YSLEER. This CDR3 region has 21 residues. The CDR3 DNA reads as TGCGCCAGCAGCCAAGACCGGGGGTTGGGGCAAACCAGCTCTGGGGCCAACGTCCTGACTTTC. It specifies CASSQDRGLGQTSSGANVLTF.

This rearrangement joins TRBV6-6 to TRBJ2-7; unclear D gene. Germline V CDR1 and CDR2: MNHNY, SVGAGI (reference sequence). V was cut by 0 bases and J by 2 bases, with 11 bases left in between. The CDR3 is 15 residues long. In DNA form, the CDR3 reads TGTGCCAGCAGTTACTCGGCGACCAGAACCTACGAGCAGTACTTC. Translated: CASSYSATRTYEQYF.